This T cell receptor beta chain came from a study of control samples from healthy donors and cancer patients. Only in-frame clones appear in the TCRdb table, and some are missing; sequencing was by immunoSEQ multiplex PCR. Of 84,000 or so clones in the sample, 75% to 85% are singletons; the top ten hold around a tenth. Germline-derived CDR1 and CDR2 are MNHEY and SVGAGI. The ends were cut back, 0 bases at V and 3 bases at J, with 9 bases in the middle. This CDR3 contains 15 residues. The gene calls are TRBV6-5 and TRBJ1-5; TRBD1 might be the D (5 bases). The TCR originated in a man aged 55 to 70 with head and neck cancer. Specimen: PBMCs. Written as DNA, the CDR3 is TGTGCCAGCAGTTACTCGGCCAGGGACAATCAGCCCCAGCATTTT. As protein: CASSYSARDNQPQHF.